A single sample gave rise to the 25 T cell receptor beta chains below, sequenced in a study of technical replicates of blood from a few donors. Repertoires were generated with immunoSEQ multiplex PCR, while TCRdb's copy carries only in-frame clones and drops some. The top ten hold more than 0.15% of the sample, which has roughly 81,000 clones, roughly 97% seen once. Sequenced material: T cells isolated from PBMCs. The origin of the receptors is a human donor in good health.

The CDR3 protein is CASSLTGSNYGYTF. For the CDR3, the DNA is TGCGCCAGCAGCTTGACAGGGTCCAACTATGGCTACACCTTC. The J gene is TRBJ1-2, the V gene TRBV5-1, with D maybe TRBD1 (6 bases). V dropped 1 base and J dropped 2 bases, with 9 bases sitting between them. Germline assignment: CDR1 SGHRS and CDR2 YFSETQ. This CDR3 contains 14 residues.

The chain uses TRBV7-8 and TRBJ2-1; unclear D gene. Looked up from germline, CDR1 is SGHVS and CDR2 is FQNEAQ. The V gene lost 3 bases and the J gene lost 6 bases, with 12 bases spanning the gap. The CDR3 extends over 14 amino acids. This CDR3 is CASSFARPPNEQFF. The CDR3 DNA sequence: TGTGCCAGCAGCTTCGCTAGGCCGCCCAATGAGCAGTTCTTC.

The chain uses TRBV9 and TRBJ2-3; D call uncertain. In germline, CDR1 is SGDLS, CDR2 YYNGEE. The CDR3 is 15 amino acids. V lost 3 bases, J lost 2 bases, and 13 bases lay in between. The CDR3 bases are TGTGCCAGCAGCGCGTTGACTGAATTCACAGATACGCAGTATTTT. It codes for CASSALTEFTDTQYF.

This clone was counted a single time. The chain has TRBV29-1 and TRBJ2-2; D not certain. Germline V gene sequence: CDR1 SQVTM, CDR2 ANQGSEA. The CDR3 spans 12 residues. With 6 bases removed from V and 1 base from J, the gap between germline ends came to 6 bases. This CDR3 is CSVRQNTGELFF. CDR3 bases: TGCAGCGTCCGACAGAACACCGGGGAGCTGTTTTTT.

The chain recombines TRBV6-5 with TRBJ2-7; D is unresolved. Germline CDR1 and CDR2: MNHEY and SVGAGI. CDR3 length: 13 amino acids. V shed 0 bases and J shed 6 bases, with 9 bases lying between them. CDR3: CASSYSARGEQYF. CDR3 nucleotide sequence: TGTGCCAGCAGTTACTCGGCGAGAGGCGAGCAGTACTTC.

This sequence joins TRBV6-1 and TRBJ2-5, with 10 positions matching TRBD2. There are 13 residues in the CDR3. V dropped 10 bases and J dropped 5; count of bases not matched to a gene: 7. Germline CDR1 reads MNHNS; CDR2 reads SASEGT. CDR3 region: CAIRAGGGETQYF. CDR3 nucleotide sequence: TGTGCCATTCGAGCGGGAGGGGGGGAGACCCAGTACTTC.

The chain combines TRBV21-1 with TRBJ2-5; TRBD1 reflects the table's D call only, with no check against the DNA. TRBV21-1 is classified as a pseudogene. CDR3 length: 13 residues. CDR3 sequence (DNA): TGTGCCAGCAGCAAAGGAACAAAAGAGACCCAGTACTTC. This encodes CASSKGTKETQYF.

The V call is TRBV4-1, the J call TRBJ2-7; possibly TRBD2 for D (6 bases). The CDR3 sequence is 15 residues long. Trimming stripped 1 base from V and 2 bases from J, with 12 bases between. Germline V gene sequence: CDR1 MGHRA, CDR2 YSYEKL. The CDR3 sequence: CASSQGSSGAYEQYF. The CDR3 nucleotides are TGCGCCAGCAGCCAAGGGTCCTCGGGAGCCTACGAGCAGTACTTC.

The chain combines TRBV18 with TRBJ1-1; TRBD1 is a possible D gene (6 bases). V lost 3 bases and J 0 bases, leaving 11 bases between the germline ends. The CDR3 loop spans 15 amino acids. In germline, CDR1 is KGHSH, CDR2 LQKENI. The CDR3 region is CASSPTGTMNTEAFF. Written as DNA, the CDR3 is TGTGCCAGCTCACCCACAGGGACTATGAACACTGAAGCTTTCTTT.

CDR3 sequence (DNA): TGTGCCAGCAGTGCCGGGACAGGTCTCTATGGCTACACCTTC. This gives the protein CASSAGTGLYGYTF. The chain combines TRBV6-1 with TRBJ1-2, with 8 bases fitting TRBD1. The CDR3 contains 14 residues. Germline CDR1 and CDR2: MNHNS and SASEGT. The V gene end was trimmed by 4 bases and the J gene end by 4 bases; junction bases not matched to a gene: 5.

A single count supports this clone. The V gene is TRBV5-6, the J gene TRBJ2-3; no clear D. The CDR3 has 13 amino acids. The germline V gene has CDR1 SGHDT and CDR2 YYEEEE. Between the trimmed V and J ends, which lost 2 bases and 4 bases, there was a span of 8 bases. The CDR3 bases are TGTGCCAGCAGCTTCTCAGGTTCAGATACGCAGTATTTT. This encodes CASSFSGSDTQYF.

The chain couples TRBV7-9 to TRBJ2-7; TRBD1 aligns across 8 bases. With 5 bases clipped from V and 6 bases from J, the junction kept 9 bases outside the gene matches. From germline, CDR1 is SEHNR and CDR2 FQNEAQ (reference sequence). The CDR3 has 14 amino acids. CDR3 sequence reads: CASSRQDRAAEQYF. The CDR3 nucleotides read TGTGCCAGCAGCCGCCAGGACAGGGCTGCCGAGCAGTACTTC.

V usage is TRBV6-1 and J usage is TRBJ1-4; 7 bases agree with TRBD1. Germline lookup yields CDR1 MNHNS and CDR2 SASEGT. V was pared by 6 bases and J by 5 bases, with 9 bases of the junction left unmatched. The CDR3 is 15 residues long. DNA for the CDR3: TGTGCCAGCAGAAAAACAGGGGTCCCAAATGAAAAACTGTTTTTT. It specifies CASRKTGVPNEKLFF.

This chain connects TRBV28 to TRBJ1-6; TRBD1 agrees at 10 bases. The trim removed 6 bases at V and 9 bases at J, leaving 11 bases unmatched. Germline-derived CDR1 and CDR2 are MDHEN and SYDVKM. This CDR3 region has 16 residues. The CDR3 region is CASSPTGGAGISPLHF. CDR3 DNA sequence: TGTGCCAGCAGCCCGACAGGGGGCGCGGGAATTTCACCCCTCCACTTT.

This chain connects TRBV5-1 to TRBJ2-7; no clear D gene. The V gene's germline CDR1 is SGHRS and CDR2 YFSETQ. Trimming removed 4 bases at V and 0 bases at J, with 11 bases between. The length of the CDR3 is 14 residues. The CDR3 nucleotides read TGCGCCAGCAGCCCTGACACCAGCTCCTACGAGCAGTACTTC. This encodes CASSPDTSSYEQYF. The whole variable domain, filled in from reference TRBV5-1 and TRBJ2-7, reads KAGVTQTPRYLIKTRGQQVTLSCSPISGHRSVSWYQQTPGQGLQFLFEYFSETQRNKGNFPGRFSGRQFSNSRSEMNVSTLELGDSALYLCASSPDTSSYEQYFGPGTRLTVT.

CDR3 residues: CASSLVAGDYDNEQFF. The CDR3 nucleotides read TGTGCCAGCAGCTTAGTGGCCGGGGACTACGACAATGAGCAGTTCTTC. V and J are TRBV7-9 and TRBJ2-1, with 7 bases lining up with TRBD2. Looked up from germline, CDR1 is SEHNR and CDR2 is FQNEAQ (reference sequence). Trimming removed 1 base from V and 5 bases from J; junction bases left unmatched: 8. The CDR3 length is 16 residues.

The chain links TRBV4-1 to TRBJ1-4, with a possible D match to TRBD1 (5 bases). Trimming took 0 bases from V and 7 from J, leaving 12 bases between them. The germline gives CDR1 MGHRA, CDR2 YSYEKL. The CDR3 runs to 15 residues. This chain's CDR3 is CASSQEGVDSEKLFF. For the CDR3, the DNA is TGCGCCAGCAGCCAAGAAGGGGTGGATAGTGAAAAACTGTTTTTT.

The chain is built from TRBV28 and TRBJ1-5; tentatively, D is TRBD1 (6 bases). The CDR3 length is 14 residues. V was pared by 7 bases and J by 6 bases, with 16 bases between. In germline, CDR1 is MDHEN, CDR2 SYDVKM. The DNA for the CDR3 is TGTGCCAGCACCCTCCGGACAGAGGTTCAGCCCCAGCATTTT. Amino acids: CASTLRTEVQPQHF. Full variable domain (outside the CDR3, taken from reference TRBV28 and TRBJ1-5): DVKVTQSSRYLVKRTGEKVFLECVQDMDHENMFWYRQDPGLGLRLIYFSYDVKMKEKGDIPEGYSVSREKKERFSLILESASTNQTSMYLCASTLRTEVQPQHFGDGTRLSIL.

V is TRBV5-1 and J is TRBJ2-7; TRBD2 might be the D (5 bases). Germline-derived CDR1 and CDR2 are SGHRS and YFSETQ. The CDR3 extends over 15 amino acids. Trimming stripped 2 bases from V and 3 bases from J, with 15 bases between. The CDR3 DNA reads as TGCGCCAGCAGCTTCGGGCTAGCAGACTACTACGAGCAGTACTTC. Amino acid sequence: CASSFGLADYYEQYF.

J is TRBJ2-1 and V is TRBV28, with 10 nucleotides matching TRBD2. The junction had 8 bases not matched to a gene; V was cut back by 8 bases and J by 7 bases. The CDR3 consists of 14 residues. Per the germline V gene, CDR1 is MDHEN and CDR2 is SYDVKM. The CDR3 DNA is TGTGCCAGCGATGGGACTAGCGACAGGAATGAGCAGTTCTTC. This gives the protein CASDGTSDRNEQFF. The full variable domain, completed using reference TRBV28 and TRBJ2-1, is DVKVTQSSRYLVKRTGEKVFLECVQDMDHENMFWYRQDPGLGLRLIYFSYDVKMKEKGDIPEGYSVSREKKERFSLILESASTNQTSMYLCASDGTSDRNEQFFGPGTRLTVL.

The rearrangement joins TRBV5-6 to TRBJ2-1; 11 bases are shared with TRBD2. The CDR3 covers 19 residues. With V trimmed by 1 base and J by 0 bases, 9 bases remained unmatched. The germline gives CDR1 SGHDT, CDR2 YYEEEE. The CDR3 DNA sequence: TGTGCCAGCAGCTTGTTGGCTAGCGGGGGGAGATCCTCCTACAATGAGCAGTTCTTC. It encodes CASSLLASGGRSSYNEQFF.

The rearrangement joins TRBV5-1 to TRBJ1-6; perhaps TRBD1 as D (5 bases). From germline, CDR1 is SGHRS and CDR2 YFSETQ. The CDR3 extends over 16 amino acids. V shed 0 bases and J shed 7 bases, with 14 bases lying between them. CDR3 in amino acids: CASSLGRGDMNSPLHF. Here the CDR3 DNA reads TGCGCCAGCAGCTTGGGGCGGGGGGATATGAATTCACCCCTCCACTTT.

In this sample, this clone turned up once. This chain joins TRBV4-1 and TRBJ1-2; D unclear. V was trimmed by 0 bases and J by 1 base, leaving 9 bases between them. Germline CDR1 is MGHRA and CDR2 is YSYEKL. The CDR3 loop spans 15 amino acids. This chain's CDR3 is CASSQEQAVNYGYTF. As DNA, the CDR3 is TGCGCCAGCAGCCAAGAGCAGGCAGTTAACTATGGCTACACCTTC.

The rearrangement links TRBV19 to TRBJ1-2, with 7 bases identical to TRBD1. The ends lost 7 bases at V and 2 bases at J; junction bases unmatched: 7. Germline V gene data show CDR1 as LNHDA and CDR2 as SQIVND (reference sequence). This CDR3 has 14 amino acids. The CDR3 coding sequence is TGTGCCAGTATAGGGGACAGAGCAAACTATGGCTACACCTTC. It is translated as CASIGDRANYGYTF.

The V and J genes are TRBV7-9 and TRBJ2-1; 7 positions agree with TRBD2. Germline assignment: CDR1 SEHNR and CDR2 FQNEAQ (reference sequence). J gave up 7 bases and V 4 bases, and 10 bases lay outside the gene matches. This CDR3 spans 15 amino acids. The CDR3 DNA sequence: TGTGCCAGCAGCTCCCGGGACTACAAAAGAAATGAGCAGTTCTTC. Translation gives CASSSRDYKRNEQFF.